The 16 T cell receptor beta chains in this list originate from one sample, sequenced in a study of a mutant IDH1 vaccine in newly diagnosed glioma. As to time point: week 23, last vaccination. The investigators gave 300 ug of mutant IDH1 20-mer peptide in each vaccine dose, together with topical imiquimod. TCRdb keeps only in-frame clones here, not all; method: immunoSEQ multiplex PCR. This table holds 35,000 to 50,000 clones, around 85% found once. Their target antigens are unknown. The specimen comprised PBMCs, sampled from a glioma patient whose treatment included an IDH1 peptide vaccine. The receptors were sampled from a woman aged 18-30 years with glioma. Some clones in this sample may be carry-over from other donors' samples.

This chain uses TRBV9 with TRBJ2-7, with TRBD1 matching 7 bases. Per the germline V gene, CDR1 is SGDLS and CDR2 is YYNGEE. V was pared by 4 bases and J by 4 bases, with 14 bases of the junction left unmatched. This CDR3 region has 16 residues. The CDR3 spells CASSLTPGDSSYEQYF. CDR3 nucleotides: TGTGCCAGCAGCCTCACCCCCGGGGACAGCTCTTACGAGCAGTACTTC.

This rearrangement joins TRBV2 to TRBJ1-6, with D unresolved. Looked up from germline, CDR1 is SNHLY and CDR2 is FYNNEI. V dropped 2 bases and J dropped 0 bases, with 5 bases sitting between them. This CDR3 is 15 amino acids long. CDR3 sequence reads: CASSEKGSYNSPLHF. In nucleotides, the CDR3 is TGTGCCAGCAGTGAAAAGGGCTCCTATAATTCACCCCTCCACTTT. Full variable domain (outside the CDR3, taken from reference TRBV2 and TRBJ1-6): EPEVTQTPSHQVTQMGQEVILRCVPISNHLYFYWYRQILGQKVEFLVSFYNNEISEKSEIFDDQFSVERPDGSNFTLKIRSTKLEDSAMYFCASSEKGSYNSPLHFGNGTRLTVT.

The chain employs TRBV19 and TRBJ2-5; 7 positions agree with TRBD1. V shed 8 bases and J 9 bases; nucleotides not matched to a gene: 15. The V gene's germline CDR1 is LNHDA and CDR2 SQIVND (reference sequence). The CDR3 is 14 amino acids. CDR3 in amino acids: CASRNIGAQGAQYF. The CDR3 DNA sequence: TGTGCCAGTCGTAATATCGGGGCTCAGGGGGCCCAGTACTTC.

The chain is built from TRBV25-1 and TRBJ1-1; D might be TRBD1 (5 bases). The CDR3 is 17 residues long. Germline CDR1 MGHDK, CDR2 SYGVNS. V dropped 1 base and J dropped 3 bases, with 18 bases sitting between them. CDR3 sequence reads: CASSESRQRRRDTEAFF. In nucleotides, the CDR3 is TGTGCCAGCAGTGAATCCCGACAGCGCCGGAGGGACACTGAAGCTTTCTTT.

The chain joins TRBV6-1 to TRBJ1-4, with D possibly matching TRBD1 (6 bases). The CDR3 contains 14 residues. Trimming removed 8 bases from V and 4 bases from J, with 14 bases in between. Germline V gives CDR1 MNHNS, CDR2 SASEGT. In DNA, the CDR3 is TGTGCCAGCCGATTAAGGGGGGGTAATGAAAAACTGTTTTTT. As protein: CASRLRGGNEKLFF.

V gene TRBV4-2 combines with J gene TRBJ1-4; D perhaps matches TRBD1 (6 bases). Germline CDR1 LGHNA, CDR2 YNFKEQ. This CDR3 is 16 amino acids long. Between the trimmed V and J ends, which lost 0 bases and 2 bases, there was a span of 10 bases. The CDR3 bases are TGTGCCAGCAGCCAAGACGGGGGGCGGACTAATGAAAAACTGTTTTTT. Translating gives CASSQDGGRTNEKLFF.

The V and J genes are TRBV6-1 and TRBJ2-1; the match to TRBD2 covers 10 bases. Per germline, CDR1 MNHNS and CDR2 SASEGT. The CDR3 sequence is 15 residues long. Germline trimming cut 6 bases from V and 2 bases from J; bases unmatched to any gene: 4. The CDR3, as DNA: TGTGCCAGCAGGGGCGGACTAGCGGCCTACAATGAGCAGTTCTTC. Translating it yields CASRGGLAAYNEQFF.

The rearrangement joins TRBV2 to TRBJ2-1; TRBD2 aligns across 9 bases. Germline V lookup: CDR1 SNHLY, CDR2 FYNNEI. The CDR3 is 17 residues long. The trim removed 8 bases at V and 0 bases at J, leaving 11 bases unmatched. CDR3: CASSVLAGGSSYNEQFF. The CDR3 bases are TGTGCCAGCTCGGTACTAGCGGGTGGGAGCTCCTACAATGAGCAGTTCTTC.

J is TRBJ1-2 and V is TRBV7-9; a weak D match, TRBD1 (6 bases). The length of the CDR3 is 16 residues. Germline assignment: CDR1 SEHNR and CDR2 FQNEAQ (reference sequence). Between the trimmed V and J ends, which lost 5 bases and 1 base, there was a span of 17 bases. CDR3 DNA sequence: TGTGCCAGCAGCCCGCAGCGACAGGCGAGTAACTATGGCTACACCTTC. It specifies CASSPQRQASNYGYTF.

Written as DNA, the CDR3 is TGCGCCAGCAGCCCCGCCCCTGGGACAGATACGCAGTATTTT. This sequence encodes CASSPAPGTDTQYF. This chain links TRBV4-1 with TRBJ2-3; D is unresolved. The CDR3 has 14 residues. V was clipped by 4 bases and J by 3 bases, with 11 bases between them. Germline V gene sequence: CDR1 MGHRA, CDR2 YSYEKL.

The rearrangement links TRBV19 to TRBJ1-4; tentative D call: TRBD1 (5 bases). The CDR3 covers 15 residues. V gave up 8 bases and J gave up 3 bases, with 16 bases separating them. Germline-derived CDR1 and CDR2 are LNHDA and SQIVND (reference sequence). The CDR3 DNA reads TGTGCCAGTGCAGGCGAGGGGAGGGCTAATGAAAAACTGTTTTTT. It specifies CASAGEGRANEKLFF.

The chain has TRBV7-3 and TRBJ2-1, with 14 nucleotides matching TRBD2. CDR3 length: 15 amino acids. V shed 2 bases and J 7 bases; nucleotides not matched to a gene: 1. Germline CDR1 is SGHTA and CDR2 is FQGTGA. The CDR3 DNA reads TGTGCCAGCAGCTTAGGGACTAGCGGGGGTAATGAGCAGTTCTTC. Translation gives CASSLGTSGGNEQFF. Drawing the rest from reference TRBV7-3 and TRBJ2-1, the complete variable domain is GAGVSQTPSNKVTEKGKYVELRCDPISGHTALYWYRQSLGQGPEFLIYFQGTGAADDSGLPNDRFFAVRPEGSVSTLKIQRTERGDSAVYLCASSLGTSGGNEQFFGPGTRLTVL.

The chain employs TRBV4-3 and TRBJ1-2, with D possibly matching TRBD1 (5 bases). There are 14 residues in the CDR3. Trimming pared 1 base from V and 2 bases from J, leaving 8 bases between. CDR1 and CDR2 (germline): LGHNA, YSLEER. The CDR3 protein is CASSQAAGNYGYTF. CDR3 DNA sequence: TGCGCCAGCAGCCAAGCGGCAGGGAACTATGGCTACACCTTC.

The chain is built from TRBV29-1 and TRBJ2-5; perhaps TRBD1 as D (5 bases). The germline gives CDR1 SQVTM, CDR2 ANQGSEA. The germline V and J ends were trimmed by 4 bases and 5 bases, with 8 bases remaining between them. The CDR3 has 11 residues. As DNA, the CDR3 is TGCAGCGTTGGAAGGGGTGAGACCCAGTACTTC. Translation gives CSVGRGETQYF.

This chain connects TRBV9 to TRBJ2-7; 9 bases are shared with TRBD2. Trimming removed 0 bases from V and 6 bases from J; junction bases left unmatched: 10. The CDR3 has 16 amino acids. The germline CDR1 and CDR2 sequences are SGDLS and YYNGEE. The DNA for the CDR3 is TGTGCCAGCAGCGTAGGTGCGGGAGGGCCCCTCGGCGAGCAGTACTTC. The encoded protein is CASSVGAGGPLGEQYF.

The CDR3 reads CASSLSTGGLGTEAFF. The CDR3, as DNA: TGCGCCAGCAGCTTGTCTACAGGGGGCTTGGGCACTGAAGCTTTCTTT. The chain uses TRBV5-1 and TRBJ1-1; TRBD1 aligns across 9 bases. Looked up from germline, CDR1 is SGHRS and CDR2 is YFSETQ. The CDR3 has 16 residues. Trimming took 1 base from V and 4 from J; bases not matched to a gene: 8.